The 26 T cell receptor beta chains presented below share a single source sample, sequenced in a study of OX40 agonist ivuxolimab in advanced cancers. Profiling relied on immunoSEQ multiplex PCR, and the TCRdb table lists in-frame clones only, not all of them. This table holds tens of thousands of clones, around 94% found once. The source was CD4+ or CD8+ T cells sorted from blood, collected in a trial of the OX40 agonist ivuxolimab. The receptors were gathered from an adult with an advanced solid tumor such as melanoma, head and neck, liver or kidney cancer.

This clone has a single count. V gene TRBV6-1 combines with J gene TRBJ1-5; D unresolved. The germline V gene has CDR1 MNHNS and CDR2 SASEGT. The CDR3 has 11 amino acids. Trimming removed 6 bases from V and 8 bases from J, with 8 bases in between. CDR3 nucleotide sequence: TGTGCCAGCAGGGACGATGAGCCCCAGCATTTT. Protein: CASRDDEPQHF.

Here the CDR3 DNA reads TGTGCCAGCAGCGTAGCTCCTACAGGGACCTATGGCTACACCTTC. It yields the protein CASSVAPTGTYGYTF. This sequence joins TRBV9 and TRBJ1-2; TRBD1 is a possible D gene (6 bases). V gave up 0 bases and J gave up 4 bases, with 13 bases separating them. The CDR3 loop spans 15 amino acids. Germline assignment: CDR1 SGDLS and CDR2 YYNGEE.

The chain is built from TRBV2 and TRBJ1-2; D gene unclear. With 3 bases removed from V and 2 bases from J, the gap between germline ends came to 4 bases. This CDR3 has 12 amino acids. CDR1 is SNHLY and CDR2 is FYNNEI in the germline V gene. CDR3 sequence (DNA): TGTGCCAGCAGTGACTGGAACTATGGCTACACCTTC. Residues: CASSDWNYGYTF. The full variable domain, in which reference TRBV2 and TRBJ1-2 provide the parts outside the CDR3, is EPEVTQTPSHQVTQMGQEVILRCVPISNHLYFYWYRQILGQKVEFLVSFYNNEISEKSEIFDDQFSVERPDGSNFTLKIRSTKLEDSAMYFCASSDWNYGYTFGSGTRLTVV.

The chain is built from TRBV11-2 and TRBJ2-2; 7 bases line up with TRBD2. The CDR3 runs 15 residues. Germline CDR1 SGHAT, CDR2 FQNNGV. The V segment lost 2 bases and the J segment 5 bases; nucleotides outside the gene matches: 5. This chain's CDR3 is CASSLTGAGTGELFF. CDR3 DNA: TGTGCCAGCAGCTTAACCGGAGCGGGAACCGGGGAGCTGTTTTTT.

The chain uses TRBV7-9 and TRBJ2-7; D might be TRBD1 or TRBD2, each matching 5 bases. The V end lost 5 bases, the J end lost 0 bases, and 14 bases lay between the germline ends. Germline CDR1 SEHNR, CDR2 FQNEAQ (reference sequence). The CDR3 is 15 residues long. Here the CDR3 reads CASSPLAGSSYEQYF. The CDR3 coding sequence is TGTGCCAGCAGCCCCCTAGCAGGGAGCTCCTACGAGCAGTACTTC.

The J gene is TRBJ2-5, the V gene TRBV7-8; 7 bases map to TRBD2. The CDR3 extends over 16 amino acids. J gave up 2 bases and V 2 bases, and 8 bases lay outside the gene matches. Germline-derived CDR1 and CDR2 are SGHVS and FQNEAQ. In nucleotides, the CDR3 is TGTGCCAGCAGCTTACTCGGAGCGGGACCACAAGAGACCCAGTACTTC. Its translation: CASSLLGAGPQETQYF. Full variable domain (missing parts from reference TRBV7-8 and TRBJ2-5): GAGVSQSPRYKVAKRGQDVALRCDPISGHVSLFWYQQALGQGPEFLTYFQNEAQLDKSGLPSDRFFAERPEGSVSTLKIQRTQQEDSAVYLCASSLLGAGPQETQYFGPGTRLLVL.

This clone came up once. V usage is TRBV6-1 and J usage is TRBJ2-1; D call uncertain. The CDR3 loop spans 15 amino acids. V was pared by 2 bases and J by 4 bases, with 12 bases between. Germline V CDR1 and CDR2: MNHNS, SASEGT. The DNA for the CDR3 is TGTGCCAGCAGTGAATTCGAGACGGGTTACAATGAGCAGTTCTTC. It yields the protein CASSEFETGYNEQFF.

V is TRBV4-3 and J is TRBJ2-7; TRBD1 might be the D (6 bases). The CDR3 contains 14 residues. Trimming cost V 1 base and J 7 bases, with 14 bases left between them. CDR1 is LGHNA and CDR2 is YSLEER in the germline V gene. CDR3 in DNA: TGCGCCAGCAGCCAAGTTGCAGGGGCGCGTGAGCAGTACTTC. Translating gives CASSQVAGAREQYF.

V and J are TRBV27 and TRBJ2-7, with 9 bases aligning to TRBD1. The CDR3 runs 14 residues. V lost 9 bases, J lost 2 bases, and 8 bases stayed unmatched. From germline, CDR1 is MNHEY and CDR2 SMNVEV (reference sequence). CDR3: CASTPGTGTYEQYF. The CDR3, as DNA: TGTGCCAGTACCCCCGGGACAGGGACCTACGAGCAGTACTTC.

The chain couples TRBV29-1 to TRBJ1-1, with D perhaps matching TRBD1 (5 bases). Trimming took 5 bases from V and 3 from J, leaving 10 bases between them. This CDR3 comprises 12 residues. CDR1 and CDR2 from the germline V gene are SQVTM and ANQGSEA. The CDR3 spells CSVQGRYTEAFF. DNA for the CDR3: TGCAGCGTTCAGGGACGATACACTGAAGCTTTCTTT.

The chain recombines TRBV19 with TRBJ2-7; D is unresolved. CDR1 LNHDA and CDR2 SQIVND come from the germline V gene (reference sequence). This CDR3 is 12 amino acids long. V shed 6 bases and J shed 1 base, with 7 bases lying between them. This chain's CDR3 is CASSAGSYEQYF. As DNA, the CDR3 is TGTGCCAGTAGCGCAGGTTCCTACGAGCAGTACTTC.

The V and J genes are TRBV27 and TRBJ2-1; D unresolved. Germline V lookup: CDR1 MNHEY, CDR2 SMNVEV (reference sequence). CDR3 size: 13 residues. V dropped 6 bases and J dropped 4 bases, with 10 bases sitting between them. Here the CDR3 DNA reads TGTGCCAGCAGCATAAGGACGTACAATGAGCAGTTCTTC. It translates to CASSIRTYNEQFF.

The count of this clone is one. The chain combines TRBV6-5 with TRBJ1-2, with D maybe TRBD1 (5 bases). Trimming pared 2 bases from V and 8 bases from J, leaving 6 bases between. Germline V lookup: CDR1 MNHEY, CDR2 SVGAGI. The CDR3 covers 11 residues. CDR3 in amino acids: CASSYGGGYTF. CDR3 bases: TGTGCCAGCAGTTACGGGGGAGGCTACACCTTC.

The chain has TRBV30 and TRBJ2-7; possible D gene TRBD1, 5 bases. This CDR3 is 13 amino acids long. Germline values: CDR1 GTSNPN, CDR2 SVGIG (reference sequence). The V end was cut by 3 bases, the J end by 0 bases, with 9 bases between. Here the CDR3 DNA reads TGTGCCTGGAGGGGCAGGGTCTCCTACGAGCAGTACTTC. As protein: CAWRGRVSYEQYF.

V usage is TRBV4-3 and J usage is TRBJ2-1; no firm D call. The CDR3 is 15 amino acids. Germline CDR1 and CDR2: LGHNA and YSLEER. Trimming shortened V by 4 bases and J by 3 bases, and 13 bases separated the two germline ends. The CDR3 loop is CASSPSPWDYNEQFF. CDR3 bases: TGCGCCAGCAGCCCGTCGCCCTGGGACTACAATGAGCAGTTCTTC.

This chain uses TRBV11-3 with TRBJ2-5; D gene unclear. Germline V CDR1 and CDR2: SGHNT, YENEEA. V was shortened by 5 bases and J by 2 bases, with 15 bases between the two germline ends. The CDR3 runs to 15 residues. CDR3 loop: CASSEFSTGQETQYF. Written as DNA, the CDR3 is TGTGCCAGCAGCGAGTTTAGTACCGGGCAAGAGACCCAGTACTTC.

This clone was recorded at least ten times. V gene TRBV28 combines with J gene TRBJ1-2; 7 bases are a match to TRBD1. V was clipped by 7 bases and J by 5 bases; unmatched bases: 7. The germline CDR1 and CDR2 sequences are MDHEN and SYDVKM. The CDR3 runs 13 residues. In DNA form, the CDR3 reads TGTGCCAGCACGACCGGGACAGATTATGGCTACACCTTC. Amino acid sequence: CASTTGTDYGYTF.

The rearrangement joins TRBV6-1 to TRBJ1-1; D is unclear. The V gene lost 8 bases and the J gene lost 2 bases, with 15 bases spanning the gap. This CDR3 contains 14 residues. Germline CDR1 MNHNS, CDR2 SASEGT. CDR3 region: CASLTPRENTEAFF. The CDR3 region has the DNA TGTGCCAGCCTAACCCCCCGGGAAAACACTGAAGCTTTCTTT.

This clone occurred once. The gene calls are TRBV19 and TRBJ1-3; D is unclear. The V and J ends lost 3 bases and 6 bases respectively, with 15 bases between them. CDR1 is LNHDA and CDR2 is SQIVND in the germline V gene (reference sequence). CDR3 length equals 15 residues. CDR3 residues: CASSIPYPEENTIYF. The CDR3 nucleotides are TGTGCCAGTAGTATCCCATACCCGGAAGAAAACACCATATATTTT.

The chain employs TRBV5-1 and TRBJ2-1; weak D call: TRBD1 (6 bases). Germline lookup yields CDR1 SGHRS and CDR2 YFSETQ. The CDR3 contains 12 residues. V was trimmed by 6 bases and J by 3 bases, leaving 7 bases between them. CDR3 region: CASMDSYNEQFF. The CDR3 DNA reads as TGCGCCAGCATGGACAGCTACAATGAGCAGTTCTTC.

The chain recombines TRBV7-6 with TRBJ1-1, with D possibly matching TRBD1 (6 bases). Germline CDR1 and CDR2: SGHVS and FNYEAQ. This CDR3 region has 15 residues. Trimming removed 2 bases at V and 4 bases at J, with 14 bases between. The DNA for the CDR3 is TGTGCCAGCAGCTTACGGCAAGGGGGAGGCACTGAAGCTTTCTTT. This translates into CASSLRQGGGTEAFF.

The CDR3 spells CASSPDGANTIYF. CDR3 coding DNA: TGTGCCAGCAGCCCGGACGGGGCAAACACCATATATTTT. The chain is built from TRBV5-8 and TRBJ1-3; perhaps TRBD1 as D (5 bases). The V end lost 4 bases, the J end lost 6 bases, and 11 bases lay between the germline ends. The V gene's germline CDR1 is SGHTS and CDR2 YDEGEE. The CDR3 has 13 residues. The full variable domain, in which reference TRBV5-8 and TRBJ1-3 provide the parts outside the CDR3, is EAGVTQSPTHLIKTRGQQATLRCSPISGHTSVYWYQQALGLGLQFLLWYDEGEERNRGNFPPRFSGRQFPNYSSELNVNALELEDSALYLCASSPDGANTIYFGEGSWLTVV.

The chain joins TRBV6-6 to TRBJ2-7; possible D gene TRBD2, 6 bases. The CDR3 covers 15 residues. Germline CDR1 reads MNHNY; CDR2 reads SVGAGI (reference sequence). V gave up 2 bases and J gave up 5 bases, with 16 bases separating them. Here the CDR3 reads CASSYTQGGVDEQYF. The DNA for the CDR3 is TGTGCCAGCAGTTACACTCAAGGCGGGGTCGACGAGCAGTACTTC.

The J gene is TRBJ2-1, the V gene TRBV5-6; D unclear. V lost 4 bases, J lost 2 bases, and 7 bases lay in between. There are 13 residues in the CDR3. From germline, CDR1 is SGHDT and CDR2 YYEEEE. CDR3 sequence reads: CASSIAPYNEQFF. CDR3 nucleotide sequence: TGTGCCAGCAGCATCGCTCCCTACAATGAGCAGTTCTTC.

This sequence joins TRBV29-1 and TRBJ2-1, with 11 bases lining up with TRBD1. Germline V gene sequence: CDR1 SQVTM, CDR2 ANQGSEA. There are 14 residues in the CDR3. V lost 3 bases to trimming and J lost 7 bases; unmatched junction nucleotides: 5. CDR3 in amino acids: CSVESGTGGNEQFF. The CDR3 bases are TGCAGCGTTGAGTCCGGGACAGGGGGAAATGAGCAGTTCTTC.

The chain has TRBV10-2 and TRBJ1-1; no definite D call. Germline loops: CDR1 WSHSY, CDR2 SAAADI. This CDR3 region has 12 residues. V shed 4 bases and J shed 7 bases, with 10 bases lying between them. The CDR3 DNA is TGCGCCAGCAGTGGATGGGTGTTTGAAGCTTTCTTT. Encoded protein: CASSGWVFEAFF.